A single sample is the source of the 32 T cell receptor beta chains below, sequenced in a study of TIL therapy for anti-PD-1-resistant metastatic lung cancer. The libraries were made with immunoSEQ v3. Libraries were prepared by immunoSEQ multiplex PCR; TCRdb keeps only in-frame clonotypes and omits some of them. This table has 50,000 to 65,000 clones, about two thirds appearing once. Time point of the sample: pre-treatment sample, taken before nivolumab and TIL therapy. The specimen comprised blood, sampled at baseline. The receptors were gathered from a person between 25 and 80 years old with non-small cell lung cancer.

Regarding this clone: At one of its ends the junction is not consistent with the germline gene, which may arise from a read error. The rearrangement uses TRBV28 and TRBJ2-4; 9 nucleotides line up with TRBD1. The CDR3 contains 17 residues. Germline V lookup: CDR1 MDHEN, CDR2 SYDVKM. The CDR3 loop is CSSQWGQGRLAKNIQYF. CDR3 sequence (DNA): TGTTCCAGCCAATGGGGACAGGGCCGATTAGCCAAAAACATTCAGTACTTC.

The CDR3 region is CASHHGAGGSEQFF. The CDR3 nucleotides read TGTGCCAGCCACCACGGGGCAGGGGGCAGTGAGCAGTTCTTC. The chain has TRBV5-5 and TRBJ2-1; 8 bases are shared with TRBD1. The CDR3 sequence is 14 residues long. CDR1 and CDR2 (germline): SGHKS, YYEKEE (reference sequence). Trimming at V came to 7 bases and at J to 9 bases, leaving 12 bases not matched to a gene.

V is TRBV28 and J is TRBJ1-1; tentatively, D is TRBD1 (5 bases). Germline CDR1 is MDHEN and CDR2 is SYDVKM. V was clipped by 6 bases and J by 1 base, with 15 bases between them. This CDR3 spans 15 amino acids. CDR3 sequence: CASSPSGEGNTEAFF. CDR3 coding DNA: TGTGCCAGCAGCCCTTCGGGGGAGGGGAACACTGAAGCTTTCTTT.

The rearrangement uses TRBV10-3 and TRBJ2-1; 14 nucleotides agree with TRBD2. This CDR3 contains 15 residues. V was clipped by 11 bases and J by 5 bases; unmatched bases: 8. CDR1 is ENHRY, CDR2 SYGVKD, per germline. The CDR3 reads CAARLAGGPDNEQFF. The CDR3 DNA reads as TGTGCCGCCAGACTAGCGGGGGGGCCAGACAATGAGCAGTTCTTC.

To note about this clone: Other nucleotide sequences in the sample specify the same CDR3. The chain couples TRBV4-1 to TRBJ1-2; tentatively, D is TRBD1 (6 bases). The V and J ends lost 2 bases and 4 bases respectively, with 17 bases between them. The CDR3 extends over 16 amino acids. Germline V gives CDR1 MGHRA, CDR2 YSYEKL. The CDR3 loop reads CASSQKGGAELYGYTF. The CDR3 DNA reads TGCGCCAGCAGCCAAAAGGGGGGGGCCGAGCTCTATGGCTACACCTTC.

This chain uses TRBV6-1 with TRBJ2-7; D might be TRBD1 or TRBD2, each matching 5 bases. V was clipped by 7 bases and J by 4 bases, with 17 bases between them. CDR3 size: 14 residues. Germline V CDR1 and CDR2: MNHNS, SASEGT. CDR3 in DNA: TGTGCCAGCATGGGGGTCGGTGGCGGGTACGAGCAGTACTTC. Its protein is CASMGVGGGYEQYF.

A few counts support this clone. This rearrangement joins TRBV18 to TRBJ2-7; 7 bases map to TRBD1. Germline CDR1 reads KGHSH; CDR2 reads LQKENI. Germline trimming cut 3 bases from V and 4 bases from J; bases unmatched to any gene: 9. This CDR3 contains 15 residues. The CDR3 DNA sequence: TGTGCCAGCTCACCCACAGGGGACCTTTCGTACGAGCAGTACTTC. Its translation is CASSPTGDLSYEQYF.

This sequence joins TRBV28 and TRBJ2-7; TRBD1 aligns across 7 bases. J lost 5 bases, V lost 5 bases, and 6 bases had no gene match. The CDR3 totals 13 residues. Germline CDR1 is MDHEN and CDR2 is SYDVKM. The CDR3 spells CASSPPTGHEQYF. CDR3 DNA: TGTGCCAGCAGTCCCCCGACAGGGCACGAGCAGTACTTC.

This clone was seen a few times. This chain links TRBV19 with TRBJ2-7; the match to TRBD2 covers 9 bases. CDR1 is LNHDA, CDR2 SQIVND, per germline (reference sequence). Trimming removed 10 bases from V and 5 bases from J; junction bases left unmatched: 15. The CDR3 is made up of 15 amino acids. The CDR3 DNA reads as TGTGCCACCGCTTTGCGGGAGGGCGTTAAGAACGAGCAGTACTTC. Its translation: CATALREGVKNEQYF.

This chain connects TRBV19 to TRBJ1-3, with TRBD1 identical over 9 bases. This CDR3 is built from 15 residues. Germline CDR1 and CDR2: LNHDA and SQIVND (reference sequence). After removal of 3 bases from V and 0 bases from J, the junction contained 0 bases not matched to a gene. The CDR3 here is CASSMDRGSGNTIYF. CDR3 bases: TGTGCCAGTAGTATGGACAGGGGCTCTGGAAACACCATATATTTT.

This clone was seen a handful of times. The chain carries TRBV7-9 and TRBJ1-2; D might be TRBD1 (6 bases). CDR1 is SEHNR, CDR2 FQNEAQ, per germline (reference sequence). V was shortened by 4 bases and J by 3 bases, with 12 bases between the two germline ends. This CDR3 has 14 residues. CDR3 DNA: TGTGCCAGCAGCTACCAGGGGACGGACTATGGCTACACCTTC. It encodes CASSYQGTDYGYTF.

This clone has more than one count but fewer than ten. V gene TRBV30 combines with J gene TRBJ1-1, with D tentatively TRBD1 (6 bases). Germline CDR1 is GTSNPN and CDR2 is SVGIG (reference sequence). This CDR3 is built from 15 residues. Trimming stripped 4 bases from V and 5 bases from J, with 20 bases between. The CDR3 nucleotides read TGTGCCTGGACCAATCAACAGGGAGGGGGTACTGAAGCTTTCTTT. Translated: CAWTNQQGGGTEAFF. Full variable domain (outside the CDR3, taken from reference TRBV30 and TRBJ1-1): SQTIHQWPATLVQPVGSPLSLECTVEGTSNPNLYWYRQAAGRGLQLLFYSVGIGQISSEVPQNLSASRPQDRQFILSSKKLLLSDSGFYLCAWTNQQGGGTEAFFGQGTRLTVV.

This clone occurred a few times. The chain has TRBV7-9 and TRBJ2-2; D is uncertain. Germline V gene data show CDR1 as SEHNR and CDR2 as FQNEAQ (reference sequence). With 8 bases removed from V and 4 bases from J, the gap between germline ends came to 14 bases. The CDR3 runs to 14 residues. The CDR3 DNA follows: TGTGCCAGCGGCAGTCGTGGGGTCACCGGGGAGCTGTTTTTT. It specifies CASGSRGVTGELFF.

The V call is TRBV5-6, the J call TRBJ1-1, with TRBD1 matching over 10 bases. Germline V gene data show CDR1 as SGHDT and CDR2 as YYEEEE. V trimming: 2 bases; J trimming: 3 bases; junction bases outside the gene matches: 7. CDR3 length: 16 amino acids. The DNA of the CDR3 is TGTGCCAGCAGCTTCGCGGGACAGGGGTCTGACACTGAAGCTTTCTTT. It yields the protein CASSFAGQGSDTEAFF.

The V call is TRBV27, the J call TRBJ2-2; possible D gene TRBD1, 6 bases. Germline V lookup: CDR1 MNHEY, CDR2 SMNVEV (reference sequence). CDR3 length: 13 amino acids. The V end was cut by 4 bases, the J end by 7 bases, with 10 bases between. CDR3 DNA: TGTGCCAGCAGTTACAGGGTGGACGGGGAGCTGTTTTTT. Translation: CASSYRVDGELFF.

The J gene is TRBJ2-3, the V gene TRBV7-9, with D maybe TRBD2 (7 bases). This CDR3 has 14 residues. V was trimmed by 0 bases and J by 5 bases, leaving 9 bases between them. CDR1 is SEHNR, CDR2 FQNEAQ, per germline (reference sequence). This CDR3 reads CASSLAGGLDTQYF. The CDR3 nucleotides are TGTGCCAGCAGCTTAGCGGGGGGGCTAGATACGCAGTATTTT. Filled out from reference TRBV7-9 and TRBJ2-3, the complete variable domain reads DTGVSQNPRHKITKRGQNVTFRCDPISEHNRLYWYRQTLGQGPEFLTYFQNEAQLEKSRLLSDRFSAERPKGSFSTLEIQRTEQGDSAMYLCASSLAGGLDTQYFGPGTRLTVL.

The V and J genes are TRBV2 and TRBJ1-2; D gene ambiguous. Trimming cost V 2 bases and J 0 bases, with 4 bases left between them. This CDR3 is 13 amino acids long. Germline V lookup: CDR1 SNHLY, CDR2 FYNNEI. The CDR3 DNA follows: TGTGCCAGCAGTGAAATAACTAACTATGGCTACACCTTC. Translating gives CASSEITNYGYTF.

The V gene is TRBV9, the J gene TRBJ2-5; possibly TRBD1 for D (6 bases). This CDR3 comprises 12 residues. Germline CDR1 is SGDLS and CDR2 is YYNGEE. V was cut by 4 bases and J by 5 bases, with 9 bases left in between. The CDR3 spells CASSPQGETQYF. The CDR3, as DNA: TGTGCCAGCAGCCCCCAGGGGGAGACCCAGTACTTC.

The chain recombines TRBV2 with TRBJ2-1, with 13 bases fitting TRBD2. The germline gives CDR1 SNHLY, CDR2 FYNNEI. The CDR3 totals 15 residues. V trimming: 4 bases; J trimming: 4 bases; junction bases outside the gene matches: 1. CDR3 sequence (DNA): TGTGCCAGCAGTGCGGGACTAGCGGGGTACAATGAGCAGTTCTTC. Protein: CASSAGLAGYNEQFF.

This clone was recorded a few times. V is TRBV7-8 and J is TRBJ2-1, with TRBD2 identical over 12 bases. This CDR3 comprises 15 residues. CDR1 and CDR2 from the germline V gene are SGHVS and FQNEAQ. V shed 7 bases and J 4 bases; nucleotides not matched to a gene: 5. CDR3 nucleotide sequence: TGTGCCAGCACCCCTAGCGGGGGGGGATACAATGAGCAGTTCTTC. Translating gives CASTPSGGGYNEQFF. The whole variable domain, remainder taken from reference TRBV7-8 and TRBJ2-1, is GAGVSQSPRYKVAKRGQDVALRCDPISGHVSLFWYQQALGQGPEFLTYFQNEAQLDKSGLPSDRFFAERPEGSVSTLKIQRTQQEDSAVYLCASTPSGGGYNEQFFGPGTRLTVL.

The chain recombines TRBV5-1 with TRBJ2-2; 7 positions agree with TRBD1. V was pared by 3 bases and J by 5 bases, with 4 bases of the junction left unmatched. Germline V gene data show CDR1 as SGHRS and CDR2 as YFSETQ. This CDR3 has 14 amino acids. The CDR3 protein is CASSSGTATGELFF. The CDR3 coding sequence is TGCGCCAGCAGCTCCGGGACAGCAACCGGGGAGCTGTTTTTT.

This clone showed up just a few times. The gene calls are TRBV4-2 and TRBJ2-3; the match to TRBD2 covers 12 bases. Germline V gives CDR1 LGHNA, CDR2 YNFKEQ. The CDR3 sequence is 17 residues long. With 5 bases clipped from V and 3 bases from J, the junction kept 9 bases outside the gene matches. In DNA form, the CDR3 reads TGTGCCAGCAGCAATAGTCCTAGCGGGGGGGCAACAGATACGCAGTATTTT. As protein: CASSNSPSGGATDTQYF.

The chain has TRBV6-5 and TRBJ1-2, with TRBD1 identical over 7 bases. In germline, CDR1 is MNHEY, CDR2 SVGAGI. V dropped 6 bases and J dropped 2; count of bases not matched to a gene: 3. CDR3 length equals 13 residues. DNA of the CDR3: TGTGCCAGCAGAAGACAGGGAAACTATGGCTACACCTTC. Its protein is CASRRQGNYGYTF.

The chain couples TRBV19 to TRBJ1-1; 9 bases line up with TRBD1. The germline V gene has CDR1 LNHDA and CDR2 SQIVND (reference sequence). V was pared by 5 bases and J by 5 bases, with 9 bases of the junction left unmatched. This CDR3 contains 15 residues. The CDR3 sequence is CASSQIGTGRTEAFF. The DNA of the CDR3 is TGTGCCAGTAGTCAAATCGGGACAGGGAGGACTGAAGCTTTCTTT.

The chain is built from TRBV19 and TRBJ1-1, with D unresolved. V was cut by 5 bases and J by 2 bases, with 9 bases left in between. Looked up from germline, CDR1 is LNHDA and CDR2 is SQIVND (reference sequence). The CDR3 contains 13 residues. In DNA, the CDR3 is TGTGCCAGTAGTGAATGGCGTAACACTGAAGCTTTCTTT. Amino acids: CASSEWRNTEAFF.

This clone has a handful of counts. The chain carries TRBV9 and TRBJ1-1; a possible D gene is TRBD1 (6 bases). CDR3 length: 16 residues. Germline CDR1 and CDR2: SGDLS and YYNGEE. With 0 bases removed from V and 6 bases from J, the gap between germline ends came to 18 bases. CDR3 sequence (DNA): TGTGCCAGCAGCGTAGCTACAGGGAGGGTTGGGGCTGAAGCTTTCTTT. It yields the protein CASSVATGRVGAEAFF.

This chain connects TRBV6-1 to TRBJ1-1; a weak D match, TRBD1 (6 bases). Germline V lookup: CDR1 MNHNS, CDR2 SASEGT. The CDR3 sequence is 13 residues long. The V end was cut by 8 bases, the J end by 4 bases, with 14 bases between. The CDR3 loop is CASSFGQLTEAFF. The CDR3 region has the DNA TGTGCCAGCTCTTTCGGACAGCTCACTGAAGCTTTCTTT.

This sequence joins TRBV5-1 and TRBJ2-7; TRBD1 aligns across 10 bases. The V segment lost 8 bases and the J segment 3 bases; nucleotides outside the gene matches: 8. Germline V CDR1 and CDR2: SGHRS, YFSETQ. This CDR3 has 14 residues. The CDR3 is CASWAGTGVYEQYF. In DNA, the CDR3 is TGCGCCAGTTGGGCCGGGACAGGGGTCTACGAGCAGTACTTC.

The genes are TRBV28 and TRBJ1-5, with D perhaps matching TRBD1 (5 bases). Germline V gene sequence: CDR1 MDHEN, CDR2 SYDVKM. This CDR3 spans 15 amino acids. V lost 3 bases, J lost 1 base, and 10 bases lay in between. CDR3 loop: CASSLLGESNQPQHF. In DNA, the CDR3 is TGTGCCAGCAGTTTGTTAGGGGAAAGCAATCAGCCCCAGCATTTT.

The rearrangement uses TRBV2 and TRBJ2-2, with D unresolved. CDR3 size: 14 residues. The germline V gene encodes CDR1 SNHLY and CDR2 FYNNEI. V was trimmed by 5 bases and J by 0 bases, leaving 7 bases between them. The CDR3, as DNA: TGTGCCAGCAGTCCAACACCGAACACCGGGGAGCTGTTTTTT. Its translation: CASSPTPNTGELFF.

The CDR3 sequence is CSVVWGDTQYF. Here the CDR3 DNA reads TGCAGCGTTGTTTGGGGAGATACGCAGTATTTT. V is TRBV29-1 and J is TRBJ2-3; D unresolved. Per the germline V gene, CDR1 is SQVTM and CDR2 is ANQGSEA. This CDR3 comprises 11 residues. Trimming removed 4 bases at V and 5 bases at J, with 7 bases between.

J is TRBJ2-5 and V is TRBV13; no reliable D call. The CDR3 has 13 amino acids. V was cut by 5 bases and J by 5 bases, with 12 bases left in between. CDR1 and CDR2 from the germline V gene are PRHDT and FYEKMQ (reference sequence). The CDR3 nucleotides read TGTGCCAGCAGCATAACTATCAGGGAGACCCAGTACTTC. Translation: CASSITIRETQYF.